This record concerns one TCR beta chain sequence. As yet, its antigen is unknown. Assay used: immunoSEQ multiplex PCR; TCRdb lists only in-frame clones, some missing. The sample has 150,000 or so clones, 80% to 95% seen once. The data were taken from a study of T cell responses to AZD1222 COVID-19 vaccine. Study-wide points: The donors showed a predominance of white British ancestry and of females, with possible underestimation of clonal diversity. In all cases, repertoires were sampled only after the peak T cell response. Only 5 to 7 AZD1222 recipients were seropositive at baseline. Nearly half of unique spike-specific TCRs reportedly avoided B.1.351 and B.1.1.7 mutated regions.

Germline V gene lookup returns CDR1 KGHDR and CDR2 SFDVKD. This CDR3 has 14 residues. V dropped 3 bases and J dropped 4 bases, with 9 bases sitting between them. The chain uses TRBV24-1 and TRBJ1-5; no definite D call. The clonotype was recovered from an adult in good health. This specimen consisted of peripheral blood, obtained on day 0 of MenACWY control vaccination. The CDR3 loop reads CATSDAGANQPQHF. The CDR3 nucleotides are TGTGCCACCAGTGATGCAGGCGCGAATCAGCCCCAGCATTTT.